This T cell receptor beta chain was obtained from a study of read filtering for tumor transcriptome and immune sequencing. Background on the study: Among patients, roughly 17 were male and some 15 female, aged 47 to 80 (mean approximately 60). Under ten patients were R-ISS I, some 15 were R-ISS II, 6 or 7 were R-ISS III. Whole-transcriptome libraries were prepared after DNase treatment.

This clonotype has more than one count but fewer than ten. V lost 6 bases and J lost 7, with 22 bases in between. Germline V gene sequence: CDR1 ENHRY, CDR2 SYGVKD. The CDR3 totals 16 residues. From about 400 ng of RNA, a library with molecular barcoded alpha/delta and beta/gamma adaptors was made. TCRdb re-called the reads through MiXCR, storing one row per CDR3 protein. The repertoire has around 41,000 distinct CDR3 sequences, approximately 12% of them found once; the top ten carry around 35%. The chain links TRBV10-3 to TRBJ2-1; D is tentatively TRBD1 or TRBD2 (5 bases each). The clonotype was recovered from a donor aged 40 or older with multiple myeloma. Sequenced sample: a population of CD138-negative cells sorted from bone marrow. The CDR3 here is CAIRRGGTEKGNEQFF. The CDR3 DNA reads TGTGCCATCAGACGCGGAGGTACGGAGAAGGGGAATGAGCAGTTCTTC.